The T cell receptor (beta chain) under discussion was sequenced for a study of naive and memory T cell subsets. This clonotype occurred a few times. Its target is not known. Study-wide results and caveats: A few larger clonotypes appeared in naive repertoires, especially CD8, possibly memory cells re-expressing CD45RA.

An equimolar mix of two oligonucleotides served as the beta constant-region primer for TRBC1 and TRBC2. Nested alpha and beta constant-region primers with the SP2 primer drove four PCR rounds on ligated cDNA. In TCRdb, the UMI-ligation and nested PCR reads were re-called with MiXCR into one record per CDR3 protein. The sample records some 82,000 distinct CDR3 sequences, about 11% being singletons. The sequencing input was naive CD4+ T cells from blood. The TCR comes from a human donor in good health.

CDR3 nucleotide sequence: TGTGCCAGCAGCCAAGATCTTGGGGGTCAGCCTGAAGCTTTCTTT. This translates into CASSQDLGGQPEAFF. The rearrangement uses TRBV14 and TRBJ1-1, with D maybe TRBD1 (5 bases). Germline V gene data show CDR1 as SGHDN and CDR2 as FVKESK. Trimming took 0 bases from V and 6 from J, leaving 14 bases between them. CDR3 length: 15 amino acids. Using reference TRBV14 and TRBJ1-1 for the parts outside the CDR3, the full variable domain is EAGVTQFPSHSVIEKGQTVTLRCDPISGHDNLYWYRRVMGKEIKFLLHFVKESKQDESGMPNNRFLAERTGGTYSTLKVQPAELEDSGVYFCASSQDLGGQPEAFFGQGTRLTVV.